The 25 T cell receptor beta chains in this list originate from one sample, sequenced in a study of regulatory T cells in long-lasting Graves disease. CDR3 regions were amplified by Arm-PCR using iRepertoire HTBI primers to build TCR beta libraries. TCRdb passed the multiplex PCR reads through MiXCR, listing each CDR3 protein once. This sample carries about 540,000 distinct CDR3 sequences, roughly 14% of them seen once, and the ten largest clones take about 9.1%. The time point here: newly diagnosed GD, antithyroid drugs for less than 3 months. The TCR library used RNA extracted from PBMCs. This same sample was also taken into another study, of T cells in Graves' hyperthyroidism and ophthalmopathy.

Sequencing was performed on peripheral blood mononuclear cells (PBMCs), taken at new diagnosis, from a patient treated with antithyroid drugs. These receptors originate from a man aged 30 to 39 with Graves disease.

This clonotype was seen at least ten times. The chain links TRBV5-1 to TRBJ2-4; possible D gene TRBD2, 5 bases. Trimming shortened V by 3 bases and J by 9 bases, and 22 bases separated the two germline ends. Germline V CDR1 and CDR2: SGHRS, YFSETQ. CDR3 length: 16 amino acids. Here the CDR3 DNA reads TGCGCCAGCAGCTGGACCGGCCCAAAGCAAGGAGGCATTCAGTACTTC. Residues: CASSWTGPKQGGIQYF.

This chain connects TRBV13 to TRBJ2-7, with 7 nucleotides matching TRBD2. Germline-derived CDR1 and CDR2 are PRHDT and FYEKMQ (reference sequence). The CDR3 covers 16 residues. The junction had 10 bases not matched to a gene; V was cut back by 5 bases and J by 0 bases. The CDR3 sequence is CASSLGREEISYEQYF. For the CDR3, the DNA is TGTGCCAGCAGCCTGGGTCGGGAGGAGATCTCCTACGAGCAGTACTTC.

The sample holds many counts of this clonotype. This sequence joins TRBV6-1 and TRBJ1-4; D not certain. The ends were cut back, 4 bases at V and 5 bases at J, with 8 bases in the middle. Germline CDR1 and CDR2: MNHNS and SASEGT. The CDR3 extends over 13 amino acids. In nucleotides, the CDR3 is TGTGCCAGCAGTGTTGGACCGAATGAAAAACTGTTTTTT. Translation: CASSVGPNEKLFF.

There are many counts of this clonotype. This chain connects TRBV10-3 to TRBJ2-1, with D possibly matching TRBD2 (5 bases). Germline CDR1 ENHRY, CDR2 SYGVKD. V was pared by 1 base and J by 4 bases, with 14 bases between. The CDR3 is made up of 16 amino acids. The CDR3 here is CAISEFVGVGYNEQFF. CDR3 in DNA: TGTGCCATCAGTGAGTTCGTGGGAGTGGGGTACAATGAGCAGTTCTTC.

This clonotype was recorded at least ten times. The chain joins TRBV7-2 to TRBJ2-5, with D unresolved. Germline CDR1 SGHTA, CDR2 FQGNSA. With 0 bases removed from V and 7 bases from J, the gap between germline ends came to 12 bases. This CDR3 is built from 14 residues. CDR3 region: CASSLAPRRGTQYF. CDR3 nucleotides: TGTGCCAGCAGCTTAGCCCCGCGGAGAGGGACCCAGTACTTC.

This clonotype was recorded a few times. V usage is TRBV30 and J usage is TRBJ1-4, with D maybe TRBD1 (5 bases). This CDR3 is built from 17 residues. The V gene's germline CDR1 is GTSNPN and CDR2 SVGIG (reference sequence). Trimming cost V 2 bases and J 8 bases, with 24 bases left between them. DNA for the CDR3: TGTGCCTGGAGTCTGATGGGCAGGGCCAACCAGAGGGAAAAACTGTTTTTT. This gives the protein CAWSLMGRANQREKLFF.

This clonotype turned up a few times. V usage is TRBV12-3 or TRBV12-4 and J usage is TRBJ1-2; 7 bases map to TRBD1. The trim removed 6 bases at V and 3 bases at J, leaving 4 bases unmatched. The length of the CDR3 is 13 residues. The CDR3 coding sequence is TGTGCCAGCAGGTCGACAGGGTACTATGGCTACACCTTC. Encoded protein: CASRSTGYYGYTF.

The CDR3 loop is CASSYSSDQPQHF. CDR3 DNA sequence: TGTGCCAGCAGTTACTCATCGGATCAGCCCCAGCATTTT. The chain recombines TRBV27 with TRBJ1-5, with D unclear. The germline CDR1 and CDR2 sequences are MNHEY and SMNVEV (reference sequence). V was trimmed by 4 bases and J by 5 bases, leaving 9 bases between them. The CDR3 consists of 13 residues.

V and J are TRBV5-8 and TRBJ1-2, with D possibly being TRBD1 (5 bases). Trimming removed 6 bases at V and 4 bases at J, with 13 bases between. The germline V gene has CDR1 SGHTS and CDR2 YDEGEE. The CDR3 loop spans 13 amino acids. CDR3 in DNA: TGTGCCAGCATTGAGGGGTCTAGCTATGGCTACACCTTC. Its translation: CASIEGSSYGYTF. Variable domain in full (rest from reference TRBV5-8 and TRBJ1-2): EAGVTQSPTHLIKTRGQQATLRCSPISGHTSVYWYQQALGLGLQFLLWYDEGEERNRGNFPPRFSGRQFPNYSSELNVNALELEDSALYLCASIEGSSYGYTFGSGTRLTVV.

Of note for this clonotype: Given a much more abundant clone one base away, this may be a read error. V and J are TRBV27 and TRBJ2-7, with a possible D match to TRBD1 (6 bases). This CDR3 contains 15 residues. Trimming removed 7 bases at V and 3 bases at J, with 19 bases between. Germline V lookup: CDR1 MNHEY, CDR2 SMNVEV (reference sequence). In nucleotides, the CDR3 is TGTGCCAGCAACCCTCGGCAGGGGTCCAACTACGAGCAGTACTTC. Translation: CASNPRQGSNYEQYF.

This clonotype was recorded many times. V is TRBV12-3 or TRBV12-4 and J is TRBJ2-5; possible D gene TRBD1, 5 bases. The CDR3 covers 16 residues. Trimming shortened V by 2 bases and J by 3 bases, and 16 bases separated the two germline ends. CDR3 in amino acids: CASSLHLGHGKETQYF. Here the CDR3 DNA reads TGTGCCAGCAGTTTACATTTAGGACATGGCAAAGAGACCCAGTACTTC.

The chain couples TRBV20-1 to TRBJ2-3, with D possibly being TRBD1 (6 bases). Trimming shortened V by 5 bases and J by 4 bases, and 13 bases separated the two germline ends. CDR3 length equals 13 residues. Germline V gives CDR1 DFQATT, CDR2 SNEGSKA (reference sequence). The CDR3, as DNA: TGCAGTGCTGGGGCAGGGGTAGCAGATACGCAGTATTTT. The encoded protein is CSAGAGVADTQYF.

The table lists this clonotype with many counts. The rearrangement uses TRBV20-1 and TRBJ2-7; a possible D gene is TRBD1 (5 bases). This CDR3 has 12 residues. The V gene lost 4 bases and the J gene lost 3 bases, with 10 bases spanning the gap. Germline CDR1 reads DFQATT; CDR2 reads SNEGSKA (reference sequence). CDR3 sequence (DNA): TGCAGTGCTACCCCAGGGAACTACGAGCAGTACTTC. Protein product: CSATPGNYEQYF.

This clonotype was recorded a few times. The genes are TRBV5-6 and TRBJ2-5; D remains ambiguous. The germline V and J ends were trimmed by 2 bases and 4 bases, with 6 bases remaining between them. Germline-derived CDR1 and CDR2 are SGHDT and YYEEEE. CDR3 length: 12 residues. CDR3 amino acids: CASSLVAETQYF. The CDR3 DNA sequence: TGTGCCAGCAGCTTAGTTGCAGAGACCCAGTACTTC.

This clonotype was seen repeatedly, ten times or more. The gene calls are TRBV7-2 and TRBJ2-1; the D call may be TRBD1 or TRBD2 (5 bases each). Gene TRBJ2-5 matches the end of the DNA better, so the J call may be wrong. Germline V gene data show CDR1 as SGHTA and CDR2 as FQGNSA. There are 14 residues in the CDR3. The CDR3: CASSRDASEETQYF. CDR3 coding DNA: TGTGCCAGCAGCAGGGACGCTAGTGAAGAGACCCAGTACTTC.

The chain couples TRBV7-9 to TRBJ2-7; D is uncertain. The CDR3 runs 13 residues. The V gene's germline CDR1 is SEHNR and CDR2 FQNEAQ (reference sequence). Trimming removed 5 bases from V and 6 bases from J, with 14 bases in between. CDR3 sequence (DNA): TGTGCCAGCAGCATTAGGGCTATAGGCGAGCAGTACTTC. Translating gives CASSIRAIGEQYF. Full variable domain (remainder filled in from reference TRBV7-9 and TRBJ2-7): DTGVSQNPRHKITKRGQNVTFRCDPISEHNRLYWYRQTLGQGPEFLTYFQNEAQLEKSRLLSDRFSAERPKGSFSTLEIQRTEQGDSAMYLCASSIRAIGEQYFGPGTRLTVT.

The table lists this clonotype with a count of one. Possible read error: a much larger clone is one base away. V usage is TRBV25-1 and J usage is TRBJ1-1, with 7 bases that match TRBD1. The CDR3 runs to 13 residues. Per germline, CDR1 MGHDK and CDR2 SYGVNS. CDR3 DNA: TGTGCCAGCAGTCCCACAGGGGAGACTGAAGCTCTCTTT. Translating it yields CASSPTGETEALF.

This clonotype was recorded many times. The chain uses TRBV30 and TRBJ1-1; D unclear. With 3 bases removed from V and 0 bases from J, the gap between germline ends came to 11 bases. Germline V gene sequence: CDR1 GTSNPN, CDR2 SVGIG (reference sequence). CDR3 size: 14 residues. CDR3 sequence (DNA): TGTGCCTGGAGCCCCGACAACATGAACACTGAAGCTTTCTTT. As protein: CAWSPDNMNTEAFF.

This clonotype appeared a few times. The chain uses TRBV10-3 and TRBJ2-5; D is undetermined. V was pared by 2 bases and J by 4 bases, with 11 bases between. CDR3 length: 14 amino acids. Germline assignment: CDR1 ENHRY and CDR2 SYGVKD. CDR3 bases: TGTGCCATCAGTGAGAACCGTATATCAGAGACCCAGTACTTC. Residues: CAISENRISETQYF.

The CDR3 coding sequence is TGTGCCAGCAGCCCGTATGTGGGGACGGGTAATGAAAAACTGTTTTTT. Amino acid sequence: CASSPYVGTGNEKLFF. J is TRBJ1-4 and V is TRBV11-2, with a possible D match to TRBD1 (5 bases). V was trimmed by 5 bases and J by 4 bases, leaving 17 bases between them. This CDR3 has 16 residues. Germline CDR1 reads SGHAT; CDR2 reads FQNNGV.

Details on this clonotype: Possible read error: a much larger clone is one base away. This chain connects TRBV6-2 or TRBV6-3 to TRBJ2-7; TRBD2 matches at 10 bases. In germline, CDR1 is MNHEY, CDR2 SVGEGT. CDR3 size: 18 residues. The J segment lost 4 bases and the V segment lost 0 bases, leaving 12 bases of the junction unmatched. CDR3 in DNA: TGTGCCAGCAGTTACTCCTCCCAGTCAGCGGGAGGGTATTACGAGCAGTACTTC. It specifies CASSYSSQSAGGYYEQYF.

This clonotype has at least ten counts. The chain carries TRBV28 and TRBJ2-3, with D tentatively TRBD1 or TRBD2 (6 bases each). This CDR3 contains 15 residues. V was cut by 7 bases and J by 7 bases, with 21 bases left in between. Per germline, CDR1 MDHEN and CDR2 SYDVKM. The CDR3 here is CASTGASASSYTQYF. The CDR3 nucleotides read TGTGCCAGCACAGGGGCTAGCGCGTCGTCCTATACGCAGTATTTT. The full variable domain, completed using reference TRBV28 and TRBJ2-3, is DVKVTQSSRYLVKRTGEKVFLECVQDMDHENMFWYRQDPGLGLRLIYFSYDVKMKEKGDIPEGYSVSREKKERFSLILESASTNQTSMYLCASTGASASSYTQYFGPGTRLTVL.

The table lists this clonotype with many counts. V usage is TRBV12-3 or TRBV12-4 and J usage is TRBJ1-2; the D is unclear. This CDR3 spans 14 amino acids. Trimming left V 2 bases short and J 0 bases short, with 7 bases between. The CDR3 nucleotides read TGTGCCAGCAGTTTACGGGCGGCTAACTATGGCTACACCTTC. Translating it yields CASSLRAANYGYTF.

This clonotype has a count of ten or more. This chain joins TRBV20-1 and TRBJ2-1; D uncertain. V was pared by 7 bases and J by 6 bases, with 13 bases between. The germline V gene has CDR1 DFQATT and CDR2 SNEGSKA (reference sequence). This CDR3 has 12 amino acids. The CDR3 is CSGTAHRNEQFF. CDR3 nucleotide sequence: TGCAGTGGGACGGCCCATCGCAATGAGCAGTTCTTC.

This rearrangement joins TRBV7-8 to TRBJ1-6; D not certain. This CDR3 comprises 13 residues. Germline lookup yields CDR1 SGHVS and CDR2 FQNEAQ. The ends were cut back, 5 bases at V and 9 bases at J, with 11 bases in the middle. CDR3 in amino acids: CASSPMRRSPLHF. In DNA form, the CDR3 reads TGTGCCAGCAGCCCTATGAGACGTTCACCCCTCCACTTT.